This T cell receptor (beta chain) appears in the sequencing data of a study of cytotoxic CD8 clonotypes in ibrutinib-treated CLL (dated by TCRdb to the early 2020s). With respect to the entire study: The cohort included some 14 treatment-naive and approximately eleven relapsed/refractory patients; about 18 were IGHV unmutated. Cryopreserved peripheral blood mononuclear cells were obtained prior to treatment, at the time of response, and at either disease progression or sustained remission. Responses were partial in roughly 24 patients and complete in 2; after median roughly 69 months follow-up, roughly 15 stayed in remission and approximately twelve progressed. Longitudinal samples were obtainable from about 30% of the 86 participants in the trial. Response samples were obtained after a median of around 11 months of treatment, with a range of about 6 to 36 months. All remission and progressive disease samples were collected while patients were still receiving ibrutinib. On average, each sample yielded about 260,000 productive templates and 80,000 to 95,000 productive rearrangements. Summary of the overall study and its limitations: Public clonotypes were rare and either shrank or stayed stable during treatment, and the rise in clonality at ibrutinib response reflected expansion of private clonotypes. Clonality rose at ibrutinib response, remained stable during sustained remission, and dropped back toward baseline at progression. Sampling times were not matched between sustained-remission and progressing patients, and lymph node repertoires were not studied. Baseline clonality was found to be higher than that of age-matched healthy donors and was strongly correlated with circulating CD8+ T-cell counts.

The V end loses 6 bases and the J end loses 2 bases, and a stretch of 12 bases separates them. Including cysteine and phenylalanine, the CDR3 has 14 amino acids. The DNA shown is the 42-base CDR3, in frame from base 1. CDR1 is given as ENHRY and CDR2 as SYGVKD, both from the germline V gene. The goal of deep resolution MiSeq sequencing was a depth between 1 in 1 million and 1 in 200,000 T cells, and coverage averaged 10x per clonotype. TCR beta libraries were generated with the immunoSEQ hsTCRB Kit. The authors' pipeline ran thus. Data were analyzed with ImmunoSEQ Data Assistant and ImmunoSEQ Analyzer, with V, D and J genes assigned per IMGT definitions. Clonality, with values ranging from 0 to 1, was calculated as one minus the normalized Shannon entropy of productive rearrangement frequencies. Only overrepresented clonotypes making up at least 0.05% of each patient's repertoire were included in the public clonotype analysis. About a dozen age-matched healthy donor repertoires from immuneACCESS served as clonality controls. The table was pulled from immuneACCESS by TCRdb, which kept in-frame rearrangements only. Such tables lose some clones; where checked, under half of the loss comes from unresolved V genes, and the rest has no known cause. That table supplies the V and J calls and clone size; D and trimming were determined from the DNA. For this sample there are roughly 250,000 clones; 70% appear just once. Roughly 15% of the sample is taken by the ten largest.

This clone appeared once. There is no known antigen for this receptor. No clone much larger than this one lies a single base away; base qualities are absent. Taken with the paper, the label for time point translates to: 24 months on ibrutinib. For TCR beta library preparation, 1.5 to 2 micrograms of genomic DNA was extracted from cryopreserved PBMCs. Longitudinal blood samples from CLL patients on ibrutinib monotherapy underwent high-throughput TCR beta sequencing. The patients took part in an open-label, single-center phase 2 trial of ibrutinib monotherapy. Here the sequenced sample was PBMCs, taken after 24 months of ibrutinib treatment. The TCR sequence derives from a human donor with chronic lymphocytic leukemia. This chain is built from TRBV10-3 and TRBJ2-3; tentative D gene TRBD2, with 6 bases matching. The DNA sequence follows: TGTGCCATCAGGACTAGTGTAAACACAGATACGCAGTATTTT. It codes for CAIRTSVNTDTQYF.